The text below deals with one T cell receptor beta chain. This entry belongs to a study of PD-L1 blockade in urothelial cancer. At the level of the study: Blood analysis took place 3 weeks (second dose) and 6 weeks after treatment start.

The CDR3 is made up of 14 amino acids. Germline V lookup: CDR1 SNHLY, CDR2 FYNNEI. J gave up 7 bases and V 7 bases, and 12 bases lay outside the gene matches. TCRdb keeps only in-frame clones here, not all; method: immunoSEQ multiplex PCR. The table records 85,000 to 130,000 clones, about 91% of them present only once. The sequencing used PBMCs, collected around atezolizumab (anti-PD-L1) treatment. The chain couples TRBV2 to TRBJ2-7; 8 bases are shared with TRBD1. This sequence was found in a woman older than 75 with urothelial cancer. In DNA form, the CDR3 reads TGTGCCAGCAAGGTTGAGACAGGGGTAGTAGAGCAGTACTTC. This sequence encodes CASKVETGVVEQYF.